In its sample, the clone carrying this T cell receptor (beta chain) was seen many times. The source of the sample is a study of T cells after yellow fever vaccination. Study-level information: Libraries from low-cell-number fractions were prepared with the SMART-Seq v4 Ultra Low Input RNA kit.

TCRdb reprocessed the 5' RACE reads via MiXCR and lists one record per CDR3 protein. Of about 230,000 distinct CDR3 sequences listed, approximately 6.7% are singletons. Germline values: CDR1 MDHEN, CDR2 SYDVKM. The CDR3 is 16 amino acids. The junction had 7 bases not matched to a gene; V was cut back by 4 bases and J by 6 bases. The genes are TRBV28 and TRBJ2-5; 14 bases line up with TRBD2. This clonotype was sampled from a man younger than 45 who received the YFV17D yellow fever vaccine. Material: CD4+ T cells sorted from PBMCs, obtained on the day of the yellow fever booster vaccination. The CDR3 DNA reads TGTGCCAGCAGTTCTAGAGGGACTAGCGGGAGACAGACCCAGTACTTC. Translating gives CASSSRGTSGRQTQYF.